Shown below are 11 T cell receptor beta chains from a single sample sequenced in a study of cytomegalovirus exposure and HLA in healthy donors. Some clones are missing from TCRdb's copy, which holds only in-frame ones; the method was immunoSEQ multiplex PCR. The profile covers a few hundred thousand clones, with roughly 84% appearing a single time and more than 10% taken by the ten largest. Material: PBMCs. Every receptor here comes from a man between 18 and 35 years old in good health and CMV-seropositive.

This clone was found once. The genes are TRBV28 and TRBJ1-2, with D perhaps TRBD1 (6 bases). The germline CDR1 and CDR2 sequences are MDHEN and SYDVKM. This CDR3 is built from 16 residues. V lost 6 bases to trimming and J lost 3 bases, with 20 bases between them. The CDR3 spells CASSHTTGKGDYGYTF. The CDR3, as DNA: TGTGCCAGCAGCCACACGACAGGAAAGGGGGACTATGGCTACACCTTC.

The chain couples TRBV6-1 to TRBJ2-2, with D unresolved. Germline CDR1 MNHNS, CDR2 SASEGT. V lost 7 bases to trimming and J lost 9 bases, with 12 bases between them. CDR3 length: 12 residues. The CDR3 sequence is CASNRPVWELFF. The CDR3, as DNA: TGTGCCAGCAACCGGCCGGTCTGGGAGCTGTTTTTT.

V and J are TRBV6-6 and TRBJ1-5, with unresolved D. V was cut by 0 bases and J by 4 bases, with 13 bases left in between. The CDR3 is made up of 16 amino acids. CDR1 and CDR2 (germline): MNHNY, SVGAGI (reference sequence). The CDR3 loop is CASSYSFSTENQPQHF. The CDR3 nucleotides read TGTGCCAGCAGTTACTCGTTTTCCACCGAGAATCAGCCCCAGCATTTT.

The rearrangement links TRBV6-1 to TRBJ1-1; D unclear. The germline V gene encodes CDR1 MNHNS and CDR2 SASEGT. Trimming removed 10 bases from V and 0 bases from J, with 12 bases in between. CDR3 length: 13 amino acids. In DNA form, the CDR3 reads TGTGCCACCCAGACCGTAATGAACACTGAAGCTTTCTTT. Translation: CATQTVMNTEAFF.

The J gene is TRBJ2-2, the V gene TRBV28, with D hard to call. This CDR3 has 11 amino acids. Germline V lookup: CDR1 MDHEN, CDR2 SYDVKM. Trimming shortened V by 5 bases and J by 9 bases, and 7 bases separated the two germline ends. The CDR3 DNA follows: TGTGCCAGCAGTCCCGGGTGGGAGCTGTTTTTT. Translated, it gives CASSPGWELFF.

The V and J genes are TRBV29-1 and TRBJ1-2; 9 bases map to TRBD1. With V trimmed by 6 bases and J by 8 bases, 10 bases remained unmatched. CDR1 and CDR2 from the germline V gene are SQVTM and ANQGSEA. The CDR3 extends over 13 amino acids. DNA for the CDR3: TGCAGCGTGGATGGACAGGGGCCGGGAGGCTACACCTTC. It codes for CSVDGQGPGGYTF.

A single count supports this clone. The chain joins TRBV28 to TRBJ2-7; D is unclear. Deletions cut 2 bases from V and 2 bases from J, with 7 bases between. CDR1 MDHEN and CDR2 SYDVKM come from the germline V gene. The CDR3 runs 13 residues. This CDR3 reads CASSLTQTYEQYF. Here the CDR3 DNA reads TGTGCCAGCAGTTTAACACAAACCTACGAGCAGTACTTC.

This sequence joins TRBV5-1 and TRBJ2-7; weak D call: TRBD1 (5 bases). The germline gives CDR1 SGHRS, CDR2 YFSETQ. With 4 bases removed from V and 3 bases from J, the gap between germline ends came to 17 bases. This CDR3 is 15 amino acids long. CDR3 in DNA: TGCGCCAGCAGCACCAGACAGAATACCGTCTACGAGCAGTACTTC. Translated, it gives CASSTRQNTVYEQYF.

This sequence joins TRBV19 and TRBJ2-1; D is possibly TRBD1 (5 bases). This CDR3 has 14 residues. The V gene lost 3 bases and the J gene lost 5 bases, with 11 bases spanning the gap. CDR1 and CDR2 (germline): LNHDA, SQIVND (reference sequence). CDR3 nucleotide sequence: TGTGCCAGTAGTATGCAGGGCGGAAACAATGAGCAGTTCTTC. This gives the protein CASSMQGGNNEQFF. The full variable domain, its missing parts supplied by reference TRBV19 and TRBJ2-1, is DGGITQSPKYLFRKEGQNVTLSCEQNLNHDAMYWYRQDPGQGLRLIYYSQIVNDFQKGDIAEGYSVSREKKESFPLTVTSAQKNPTAFYLCASSMQGGNNEQFFGPGTRLTVL.

A remark on this clone: At the DNA level, this CDR3 is encoded by other sequences in the same sample as well. The chain carries TRBV7-9 and TRBJ2-7; D remains unclear. This CDR3 region has 12 residues. The V and J ends lost 3 bases and 3 bases respectively, with 6 bases between them. Germline CDR1 is SEHNR and CDR2 is FQNEAQ (reference sequence). Written as DNA, the CDR3 is TGTGCCAGCAGCTTGGGCAGCTACGAGCAGTACTTC. Translated: CASSLGSYEQYF.

V is TRBV6-5 and J is TRBJ2-7; a weak D match, TRBD1 (5 bases). V was trimmed by 0 bases and J by 2 bases, leaving 11 bases between them. Germline assignment: CDR1 MNHEY and CDR2 SVGAGI. The CDR3 consists of 15 residues. The chain's CDR3 is CASSYSSQGAYEQYF. The CDR3 region has the DNA TGTGCCAGCAGTTACTCGAGTCAGGGCGCCTACGAGCAGTACTTC.